A selection of T cell receptor beta chains follows, all from one sample in a study of control samples from healthy donors and cancer patients. TCRdb's copy holds only in-frame clones and misses some; the assay was immunoSEQ multiplex PCR. The sample contains 55,000 to 75,000 clones, approximately 87% of which appear only once. The sequencing sample was made of PBMCs. All receptors come from a woman aged 50 to 60 with head and neck cancer. Both conserved end residues are part of each CDR3. D genes are given only for firm matches. Clone size is stated in some rows and not others, as once, few, many or a class when expanded.

TRBJ2-5 | once | TRBV6-2/TRBV6-3 | TRBD2 | TGTGCCAGCAGACCTCGGACTAGTGAGCAAGAGACCCAGTACTTC | CASRPRTSEQETQYF
TRBJ2-2 | - | TRBV5-1 | TRBD1 | TGCGCCAGCAGACCCGGGACAGGGGACACCGGGGAGCTGTTTTTT | CASRPGTGDTGELFF
TRBJ2-5 | - | TRBV5-4 | - | TGTGCCAGCAGCTCGCGGGGCTTTAGGGAGACCCAGTACTTC | CASSSRGFRETQYF
TRBJ2-1 | - | TRBV27 | - | TGTGCCAGCACCCGGGGCGACGGTGAAGTCCCCAATGAGCAGTTCTTC | CASTRGDGEVPNEQFF
TRBJ1-1 | - | TRBV28 | - | TGTGCCAGCAGTTTACCCTCCATGGGGGGCACTGAAGCTTTCTTT | CASSLPSMGGTEAFF
TRBJ2-7 | - | TRBV15 | TRBD1 | TGTGCCACCAGCATTCGGACAGGGGGCGTCTACGAGCAGTACTTC | CATSIRTGGVYEQYF
TRBJ2-7 | - | TRBV7-9 | - | TGTGCCAGCCCCTCTCCCACGCCAACCTCCTCCTACGAGCAGTACTTC | CASPSPTPTSSYEQYF
TRBJ2-1 | - | TRBV7-3 | TRBD1 | TGTGCCAGCAGCGCCTCGACAGGGGGCCCCTACAATGAGCAGTTCTTC | CASSASTGGPYNEQFF
TRBJ2-7 | once | TRBV2 | TRBD2 | TGTGCCAGCAGCATTAGCGGGGGGCTATACGAGCAGTACTTC | CASSISGGLYEQYF
TRBJ1-6 | - | TRBV29-1 | TRBD1 | TGCAGCGTTTCGACAGGGGCGCCCCATTCACCCCTCCACTTT | CSVSTGAPHSPLHF
TRBJ1-1 | few | TRBV18 | - | TGTGCCAGCTCACCCCCGGGGACGGGCCCCCGAGAAGCTTTCTTT | CASSPPGTGPREAFF
TRBJ2-2 | - | TRBV4-2 | - | TGTGCCAGCAGCCAGGCCCAAAGGTCCCCGAACACCGGGGAGCTGTTTTTT | CASSQAQRSPNTGELFF
TRBJ2-3 | - | TRBV5-1 | TRBD2 | TGCGCCAGCAGCACCAGGACTAGCGGGGGGTCAGATACGCAGTATTTT | CASSTRTSGGSDTQYF
TRBJ1-2 | medium-sized | TRBV27 | - | TGTGCCAGCAGTCCACAGACAGTAAACTATGGCTACACCTTC | CASSPQTVNYGYTF
TRBJ2-3 | - | TRBV11-2 | - | TGTGCCAGCAGTTATATGGGGGATACGCAGTATTTT | CASSYMGDTQYF
TRBJ1-2 | once | TRBV5-4 | TRBD1 | TGTGCCAGCGTGGGACAGGGGGAAACCGGCTACACCTTC | CASVGQGETGYTF
TRBJ1-2 | - | TRBV6-5 | - | TGTGCCAGCAGCTCCCTCCGGTCAGGCTATGGCTACACCTTC | CASSSLRSGYGYTF
TRBJ2-3 | - | TRBV28 | TRBD2 | TGTGCCAGCAGAGAGCGGGGAAAGCAGTATTTT | CASRERGKQYF
TRBJ1-2 | - | TRBV4-1 | - | TGCGCCAGCAGCCGGCCCGGATCGGAGGCCTATGGCTACACCTTC | CASSRPGSEAYGYTF
TRBJ2-7 | - | TRBV27 | TRBD1 | TGTGCCAGCAGAGGACAGGGGGCCTACGAGCAGTACTTC | CASRGQGAYEQYF
TRBJ1-1 | - | TRBV30 | TRBD1 | TGTGCCTGGAGTGCTGGGGAAATAGACAGGGCGAACACTGAAGCTTTCTTT | CAWSAGEIDRANTEAFF
TRBJ2-7 | - | TRBV2 | TRBD1 | TGTGCCAGCACCTCAGGGGGTTTCGAGCAGTACTTC | CASTSGGFEQYF
TRBJ2-3 | few | TRBV5-4 | - | TGTGCCAGCAGCTTGGCCCCCACAGATACGCAGTATTTT | CASSLAPTDTQYF
TRBJ2-1 | - | TRBV5-1 | TRBD2 | TGCGCCAGCAGTTCTACCCCTAGCGGGGGTTACAATGAGCAGTTCTTC | CASSSTPSGGYNEQFF